Listed below are T cell receptor beta chains from one sample, sequenced in a study of T cells after yellow fever vaccination. TCRdb redid the calling of the 5' RACE reads with MiXCR, one entry per CDR3 protein. The sample lists some 500,000 distinct CDR3 sequences, roughly 12% seen once, with over 12% in the top ten. The source material was PBMCs, sampled on the day of the yellow fever booster vaccination. The receptors stem from a man aged 30-40 years who received the YFV17D yellow fever vaccine. Both conserved end residues are trimmed from each CDR3. D genes are given only for firm matches.

CDR3 length: 13; V gene: TRBV9; D gene: NA; J gene: TRBJ2-1; CDR3 protein: ASSVGGDTYNEQF
CDR3 length: 13; V gene: TRBV6-2/TRBV6-3; D gene: TRBD2; J gene: TRBJ2-2; CDR3 protein: ASSPGTSWSGELF
CDR3 length: 12; V gene: TRBV6-5; D gene: NA; J gene: TRBJ2-2; CDR3 protein: ASSSRRDTGELF
CDR3 length: 7; V gene: TRBV6-6; D gene: NA; J gene: TRBJ2-3; CDR3 protein: PPSDTQY
CDR3 length: 13; V gene: TRBV9; D gene: NA; J gene: TRBJ2-1; CDR3 protein: ASSAGQSPYNEQF
CDR3 length: 11; V gene: TRBV5-1; D gene: NA; J gene: TRBJ1-1; CDR3 protein: ASRTQGDTEAF
CDR3 length: 12; V gene: TRBV29-1; D gene: TRBD2; J gene: TRBJ2-7; CDR3 protein: SVVGLAGDREQY
CDR3 length: 14; V gene: TRBV11-3; D gene: TRBD2; J gene: TRBJ2-1; CDR3 protein: ASSTEGLADLNEQF
CDR3 length: 9; V gene: TRBV10-2; D gene: NA; J gene: TRBJ2-1; CDR3 protein: ASSERVEQF
CDR3 length: 13; V gene: TRBV4-3; D gene: NA; J gene: TRBJ2-6; CDR3 protein: ASSQGVSGANVLT
CDR3 length: 10; V gene: TRBV30; D gene: TRBD1; J gene: TRBJ2-1; CDR3 protein: AWTRGQGEQF
CDR3 length: 12; V gene: TRBV12-3/TRBV12-4; D gene: TRBD1; J gene: TRBJ1-6; CDR3 protein: ASSIRTGGSPLH
CDR3 length: 12; V gene: TRBV7-2; D gene: NA; J gene: TRBJ2-5; CDR3 protein: ASSLGPGEETQY
CDR3 length: 13; V gene: TRBV7-9; D gene: TRBD1; J gene: TRBJ2-5; CDR3 protein: ASSARTGDEETQY
CDR3 length: 13; V gene: TRBV29-1; D gene: TRBD2; J gene: TRBJ2-1; CDR3 protein: SIRGTSGNHNEQF
CDR3 length: 12; V gene: TRBV3-1; D gene: TRBD1; J gene: TRBJ1-1; CDR3 protein: ASSQDPGGTEAF
CDR3 length: 11; V gene: TRBV6-5; D gene: NA; J gene: TRBJ2-2; CDR3 protein: ASSSTHTGELF
CDR3 length: 13; V gene: TRBV12-3/TRBV12-4; D gene: NA; J gene: TRBJ2-3; CDR3 protein: ASSSPQTASDTQY
CDR3 length: 11; V gene: TRBV20-1; D gene: NA; J gene: TRBJ2-2; CDR3 protein: SAITRNTGELF
CDR3 length: 17; V gene: TRBV6-5; D gene: TRBD2; J gene: TRBJ2-3; CDR3 protein: ASSYWQTFEGGTTDTQY
CDR3 length: 16; V gene: TRBV20-1; D gene: NA; J gene: TRBJ2-7; CDR3 protein: SARGGRGPVKRPYEQY
CDR3 length: 13; V gene: TRBV20-1; D gene: TRBD1; J gene: TRBJ2-3; CDR3 protein: SALKPGQAGDTQY
CDR3 length: 11; V gene: TRBV5-5; D gene: NA; J gene: TRBJ2-2; CDR3 protein: ASSSTASGELF
CDR3 length: 12; V gene: TRBV20-1; D gene: NA; J gene: TRBJ2-1; CDR3 protein: SANRGQGRYEQF
CDR3 length: 14; V gene: TRBV10-3; D gene: TRBD2; J gene: TRBJ2-5; CDR3 protein: ATSPGGREVEETQY
CDR3 length: 11; V gene: TRBV27; D gene: NA; J gene: TRBJ1-2; CDR3 protein: ASSYRINYGYT
CDR3 length: 12; V gene: TRBV18; D gene: NA; J gene: TRBJ2-7; CDR3 protein: ASSGLSARYEQY
CDR3 length: 13; V gene: TRBV7-9; D gene: NA; J gene: TRBJ1-1; CDR3 protein: ASSPESPMNTEAF
CDR3 length: 12; V gene: TRBV10-3; D gene: NA; J gene: TRBJ2-7; CDR3 protein: AIRGDMGRYEQY
CDR3 length: 13; V gene: TRBV6-4; D gene: NA; J gene: TRBJ2-5; CDR3 protein: ASSEFAGGRETQY
CDR3 length: 15; V gene: TRBV6-1; D gene: NA; J gene: TRBJ2-5; CDR3 protein: ASSEALKISGRETQY
CDR3 length: 14; V gene: TRBV4-3; D gene: NA; J gene: TRBJ2-2; CDR3 protein: ASSQEGGGLTGELF
CDR3 length: 11; V gene: TRBV9; D gene: NA; J gene: TRBJ2-3; CDR3 protein: ASSAAVSDTQY
CDR3 length: 13; V gene: TRBV28; D gene: NA; J gene: TRBJ2-7; CDR3 protein: ASSLGGSTAYEQY
CDR3 length: 15; V gene: TRBV5-1; D gene: TRBD1; J gene: TRBJ1-2; CDR3 protein: ASRPGTGMGLNYGYT
CDR3 length: 13; V gene: TRBV6-5; D gene: NA; J gene: TRBJ2-3; CDR3 protein: ASSYPLASTDTQY
CDR3 length: 14; V gene: TRBV12-5; D gene: NA; J gene: TRBJ2-3; CDR3 protein: ASGFGSGTSTDTQY
CDR3 length: 11; V gene: TRBV11-2; D gene: NA; J gene: TRBJ1-1; CDR3 protein: ASSSPMNTEAF
CDR3 length: 12; V gene: TRBV20-1; D gene: TRBD1; J gene: TRBJ1-2; CDR3 protein: SAKGTGDSYGYT
CDR3 length: 15; V gene: TRBV7-9; D gene: TRBD2; J gene: TRBJ2-2; CDR3 protein: ASSLSSGRKNTGELF
CDR3 length: 14; V gene: TRBV3-1; D gene: TRBD2; J gene: TRBJ2-3; CDR3 protein: ASSQELAGGTDTQY
CDR3 length: 13; V gene: TRBV4-2; D gene: NA; J gene: TRBJ2-5; CDR3 protein: ASSQDRAGTETQY
CDR3 length: 11; V gene: TRBV6-1; D gene: NA; J gene: TRBJ2-7; CDR3 protein: ASSRTGRYEQY
CDR3 length: 14; V gene: TRBV7-2; D gene: TRBD1; J gene: TRBJ1-5; CDR3 protein: ASSLNRGTGNQPQH
CDR3 length: 12; V gene: TRBV9; D gene: NA; J gene: TRBJ2-1; CDR3 protein: ASSSSTQHNEQF
CDR3 length: 11; V gene: TRBV6-6; D gene: NA; J gene: TRBJ2-7; CDR3 protein: ASSYSGGREQY
CDR3 length: 12; V gene: TRBV12-3/TRBV12-4; D gene: NA; J gene: TRBJ2-5; CDR3 protein: ASSRLVISKTQY
CDR3 length: 11; V gene: TRBV19; D gene: NA; J gene: TRBJ1-1; CDR3 protein: ASSAFSGAEAF
CDR3 length: 13; V gene: TRBV7-2; D gene: NA; J gene: TRBJ2-1; CDR3 protein: ASSRADASYNEQF
CDR3 length: 13; V gene: TRBV20-1; D gene: NA; J gene: TRBJ2-2; CDR3 protein: SAPGGGSNTGELF
CDR3 length: 11; V gene: TRBV20-1; D gene: NA; J gene: TRBJ2-7; CDR3 protein: SARSERVYEQY
CDR3 length: 15; V gene: TRBV5-6; D gene: TRBD2; J gene: TRBJ2-1; CDR3 protein: ASSFLRGLAKNNEQF
CDR3 length: 11; V gene: TRBV29-1; D gene: NA; J gene: TRBJ1-6; CDR3 protein: SVRDSYNSPLH
CDR3 length: 12; V gene: TRBV3-1; D gene: NA; J gene: TRBJ2-3; CDR3 protein: ASSQVGPTDTQY
CDR3 length: 11; V gene: TRBV10-3; D gene: NA; J gene: TRBJ2-7; CDR3 protein: AISGYSSYEQY
CDR3 length: 12; V gene: TRBV28; D gene: TRBD1; J gene: TRBJ2-3; CDR3 protein: ASSLEGATGTQY
CDR3 length: 14; V gene: TRBV11-1; D gene: TRBD2; J gene: TRBJ2-3; CDR3 protein: ASSFPLAASTDTQY
CDR3 length: 14; V gene: TRBV5-1; D gene: TRBD2; J gene: TRBJ2-1; CDR3 protein: ASSLEAGGPLNEQF
CDR3 length: 13; V gene: TRBV14; D gene: NA; J gene: TRBJ2-7; CDR3 protein: ASSQRGRGPEDEY